These 18 T cell receptor beta chains were sequenced from one sample in a study of T-cell memory formation after mild COVID-19 (dated by TCRdb to the early 2020s). The library came from 5' RACE. Sequencing relied on an Illumina NovaSeq 6000. TCRdb itself trimmed the public reads at Q25 with fastp, ran MiXCR and retained productive beta chains. Entries that share a CDR3 protein sequence are merged under the most common genes and DNA. For this sample the table gives roughly 170,000 distinct CDR3 sequences, of which 15% to 20% were detected only once. The ten largest clonotypes hold roughly 3.8% of the sample. Sequencing input: PBMCs or a T cell subset sorted from them (not recorded which). The source of these receptors is a man aged 18 to 35 who had mild COVID-19 (a few samples of this study predate the infection). The sample titles of this study are shuffled in the database, so cell type and time point are left out; the donor was told from shared clones.

The rearrangement joins TRBV7-2 to TRBJ1-2, with 7 bases lining up with TRBD1. The CDR3 is 16 residues long. V shed 6 bases, J shed 2 bases, and the junction held 12 bases outside the gene matches. Germline-derived CDR1 and CDR2 are SGHTA and FQGNSA. This CDR3 is CASSFAAPTGNYGYTF. CDR3 DNA sequence: TGTGCCAGCAGTTTCGCCGCCCCGACAGGGAACTATGGCTACACCTTC.

This clonotype was recorded a few times. The rearrangement links TRBV5-1 to TRBJ2-3, with unresolved D. The ends were cut back, 4 bases at V and 6 bases at J, with 15 bases in the middle. The CDR3 consists of 14 residues. The V gene's germline CDR1 is SGHRS and CDR2 YFSETQ. The CDR3 spells CASSPVRTKDTQYF. The CDR3 DNA reads as TGCGCCAGCAGCCCCGTTCGGACGAAGGATACGCAGTATTTT. Using reference TRBV5-1 and TRBJ2-3 for the parts outside the CDR3, the full variable domain is KAGVTQTPRYLIKTRGQQVTLSCSPISGHRSVSWYQQTPGQGLQFLFEYFSETQRNKGNFPGRFSGRQFSNSRSEMNVSTLELGDSALYLCASSPVRTKDTQYFGPGTRLTVL.

This clonotype was observed a handful of times. This chain links TRBV3-1 with TRBJ2-3; possibly TRBD1 for D (7 bases). V was shortened by 6 bases and J by 5 bases, with 21 bases between the two germline ends. The CDR3 is 16 amino acids. Germline CDR1 reads LGHDT; CDR2 reads YNNKEL (reference sequence). In DNA, the CDR3 is TGTGCCAGCAGGCAGCAGGGGGGCCTCCAGGGAGATACGCAGTATTTT. It specifies CASRQQGGLQGDTQYF.

The chain carries TRBV18 and TRBJ1-5; 7 bases align to TRBD1. This CDR3 has 16 residues. From germline, CDR1 is KGHSH and CDR2 LQKENI. V shed 5 bases and J 5 bases; nucleotides not matched to a gene: 12. CDR3 nucleotides: TGTGCCAGCTCATCACAGGGGAATCGGGTGGATCAGCCCCAGCATTTT. It codes for CASSSQGNRVDQPQHF.

The chain combines TRBV7-2 with TRBJ1-1; D remains ambiguous. Trimming pared 5 bases from V and 6 bases from J, leaving 13 bases between. The germline V gene encodes CDR1 SGHTA and CDR2 FQGNSA. This CDR3 has 13 residues. This CDR3 reads CASSPYINPEAFF. The CDR3 bases are TGTGCCAGCAGCCCGTATATTAACCCTGAAGCTTTCTTT.

This clonotype showed up just a few times. The rearrangement links TRBV7-3 to TRBJ2-7; 11 nucleotides align to TRBD1. Germline V gene sequence: CDR1 SGHTA, CDR2 FQGTGA. Losses at the gene ends were 1 base for V and 3 bases for J; bases not matched to a gene: 2. The length of the CDR3 is 15 residues. The CDR3 DNA is TGTGCCAGCAGCTTAAGGGGACAGGGGGACTACGAGCAGTACTTC. Its translation is CASSLRGQGDYEQYF.

This clonotype was recorded a few times. V usage is TRBV6-5 and J usage is TRBJ1-5; D remains ambiguous. From germline, CDR1 is MNHEY and CDR2 SVGAGI. The CDR3 loop spans 13 amino acids. Trimming stripped 6 bases from V and 7 bases from J, with 13 bases between. The CDR3 sequence is CASSLTSRQPQHF. In DNA, the CDR3 is TGTGCCAGCAGCCTGACTTCGAGGCAGCCCCAGCATTTT.

The chain carries TRBV12-3 or TRBV12-4 and TRBJ1-6; D remains ambiguous. CDR3 length: 12 amino acids. Trimming cost V 6 bases and J 8 bases, with 8 bases left between them. CDR3 protein: CASSRSDSPLHF. The CDR3 DNA is TGTGCCAGCAGCCGCTCCGATTCACCCCTCCACTTT.

The chain is built from TRBV28 and TRBJ2-1; 7 bases agree with TRBD2. From germline, CDR1 is MDHEN and CDR2 SYDVKM. This CDR3 has 15 amino acids. The V segment lost 7 bases and the J segment 4 bases; nucleotides outside the gene matches: 10. The CDR3 is CASTLAGGRYNEQFF. DNA of the CDR3: TGTGCCAGCACCCTTGCCGGGGGGAGATACAATGAGCAGTTCTTC.

This clonotype has just a few counts. The chain has TRBV10-3 and TRBJ1-1; TRBD1 matches at 7 bases. V lost 6 bases and J lost 7; bases outside the gene matches: 8. This CDR3 has 13 residues. The germline gives CDR1 ENHRY, CDR2 SYGVKD. CDR3 sequence: CAIRRQGAGEAFF. In nucleotides, the CDR3 is TGTGCCATCAGGCGACAGGGAGCGGGTGAAGCTTTCTTT.

This clonotype was recorded a few times. V gene TRBV5-1 combines with J gene TRBJ2-1, with D unresolved. Germline CDR1 SGHRS, CDR2 YFSETQ. The CDR3 loop spans 14 amino acids. Trimming pared 4 bases from V and 3 bases from J, leaving 11 bases between. The CDR3 DNA follows: TGCGCCAGCAGCAAAGGTGACGACTACAATGAGCAGTTCTTC. This encodes CASSKGDDYNEQFF.

This clonotype was counted a few times. V gene TRBV6-5 combines with J gene TRBJ2-7; D is possibly TRBD2 (5 bases). V was clipped by 6 bases and J by 7 bases, with 16 bases between them. The CDR3 extends over 13 amino acids. Germline loops: CDR1 MNHEY, CDR2 SVGAGI. CDR3 sequence (DNA): TGTGCCAGCAGCGCGCGGACTGAGGGAGAGCAGTACTTC. Translation: CASSARTEGEQYF.

The chain employs TRBV29-1 and TRBJ1-1; a possible D gene is TRBD1 (5 bases). The germline gives CDR1 SQVTM, CDR2 ANQGSEA. V was clipped by 4 bases and J by 1 base, with 16 bases between them. The CDR3 runs to 15 residues. Written as DNA, the CDR3 is TGCAGCGTTGGTAGCAGGATGGGGGGGAACACTGAAGCTTTCTTT. It codes for CSVGSRMGGNTEAFF.

This clonotype was found a few times. V gene TRBV6-5 combines with J gene TRBJ1-2, with a tentative D call TRBD1 (6 bases). The CDR3 extends over 15 amino acids. Germline V gene data show CDR1 as MNHEY and CDR2 as SVGAGI. Deletions cut 6 bases from V and 4 bases from J, with 18 bases between. CDR3 DNA sequence: TGTGCCAGCAGGGCCTGGACAGCCTCCTTCTATGGCTACACCTTC. It is translated as CASRAWTASFYGYTF.

The chain recombines TRBV5-5 with TRBJ1-2; maybe TRBD1 (5 bases). Trimming removed 3 bases at V and 5 bases at J, with 11 bases between. This CDR3 is built from 13 residues. Germline V CDR1 and CDR2: SGHKS, YYEKEE (reference sequence). CDR3 nucleotide sequence: TGTGCCAGCAGCTCTTGGGGCGGGTATGGCTACACCTTC. Protein product: CASSSWGGYGYTF.

In its sample, this clonotype was seen a few times. The rearrangement uses TRBV12-3 or TRBV12-4 and TRBJ1-2; D ambiguous. There are 13 residues in the CDR3. Trimming left V 6 bases short and J 1 base short, with 9 bases between. The CDR3 is CASSPSINYGYTF. The CDR3 region has the DNA TGTGCCAGCAGCCCATCGATTAACTATGGCTACACCTTC.

This clonotype came up a few times. The V gene is TRBV15, the J gene TRBJ2-1, with 8 positions matching TRBD1. Unmatched junction bases numbered 7, after V lost 5 bases and J lost 4 bases. The germline V gene has CDR1 LNHNV and CDR2 YYDKDF (reference sequence). The CDR3 totals 15 residues. The CDR3 DNA is TGTGCCACCAGCTTCTCAGGGGACAGGTACAATGAGCAGTTCTTC. It encodes CATSFSGDRYNEQFF.

This clonotype was seen more than once but under ten times. The gene calls are TRBV5-1 and TRBJ2-2, with D maybe TRBD2 (5 bases). CDR3 size: 14 residues. Trimming took off 4 bases at V and 1 base at J, with 8 bases between the two ends. From germline, CDR1 is SGHRS and CDR2 YFSETQ. The CDR3 spells CASSPAGNTGELFF. Here the CDR3 DNA reads TGCGCCAGCAGCCCTGCGGGGAACACCGGGGAGCTGTTTTTT.